One and the same sample provided the 2 T cell receptor beta chains below, sequenced in a study of blood T cell repertoires in COVID-19. Assay used: immunoSEQ multiplex PCR; TCRdb lists only in-frame clones, some missing. This table has 200,000 to 250,000 clones, about four fifths appearing once. The specimen was peripheral blood. Source of these receptors: a man aged 25 to 45 who had recovered from COVID-19.

This sequence joins TRBV6-6 and TRBJ2-1, with no clear D. In germline, CDR1 is MNHNY, CDR2 SVGAGI (reference sequence). The CDR3 is 12 amino acids. V gave up 6 bases and J gave up 8 bases, with 11 bases separating them. The CDR3 here is CASSREYDEQFF. The CDR3 nucleotides read TGTGCCAGCAGCCGAGAGTACGATGAGCAGTTCTTC.

The chain links TRBV9 to TRBJ2-6; D may be TRBD2 (6 bases). Deletions cut 4 bases from V and 2 bases from J, with 13 bases between. The CDR3 has 16 residues. CDR1 is SGDLS and CDR2 is YYNGEE in the germline V gene. The CDR3 sequence: CASSPVGGAGANVLTF. Written as DNA, the CDR3 is TGTGCCAGCAGCCCCGTGGGGGGAGCTGGGGCCAACGTCCTGACTTTC.